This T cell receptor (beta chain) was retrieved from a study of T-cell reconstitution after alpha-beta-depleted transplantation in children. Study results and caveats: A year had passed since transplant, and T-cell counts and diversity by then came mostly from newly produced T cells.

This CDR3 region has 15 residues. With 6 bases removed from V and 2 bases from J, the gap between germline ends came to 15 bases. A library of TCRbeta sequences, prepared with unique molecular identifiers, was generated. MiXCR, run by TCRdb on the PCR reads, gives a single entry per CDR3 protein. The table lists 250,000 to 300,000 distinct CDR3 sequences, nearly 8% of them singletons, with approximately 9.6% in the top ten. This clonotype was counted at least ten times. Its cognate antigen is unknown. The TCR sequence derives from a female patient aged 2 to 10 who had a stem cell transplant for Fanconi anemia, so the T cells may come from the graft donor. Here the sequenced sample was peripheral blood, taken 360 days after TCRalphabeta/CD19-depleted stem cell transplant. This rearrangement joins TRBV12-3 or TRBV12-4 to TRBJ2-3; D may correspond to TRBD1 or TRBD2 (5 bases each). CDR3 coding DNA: TGTGCCAGCAGGCGCGCAGGGAGCATCACAGATACGCAGTATTTT. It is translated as CASRRAGSITDTQYF.